This T cell receptor (beta chain) comes out of a study of CD8 T cells in ankylosing spondylitis. Preparation of TCR beta libraries was done by quantitative 5'-RACE with molecular barcodes. TCRdb re-analysed the 5' RACE reads in MiXCR, keeping a single row per CDR3 protein. The repertoire consists of fewer than 450,000 distinct CDR3 sequences, with about 15% occurring once and the leading ten covering around 0.92%. Findings and limits, study-wide: The authors reported significant enrichment of disease-linked clones in matched ankylosing spondylitis synovial fluid. Seemingly characteristic of ankylosing spondylitis blood was a TCR beta motif consisting of under 10 highly homologous variants.

CDR3 size: 14 residues. The V gene's germline CDR1 is MNHEY and CDR2 SVGAGI. Trimming stripped 4 bases from V and 1 base from J, with 10 bases between. Many counts were recorded for this clonotype. Its antigen is unknown. This TCR derives from a male donor with ankylosing spondylitis. The J gene is TRBJ1-2, the V gene TRBV6-5, with D unclear. The source material was blood, either unsorted or a sorted T cell fraction (not recorded which). The CDR3 loop is CASSSVHNNYGYTF. The CDR3 DNA sequence: TGTGCCAGCAGTTCAGTACATAATAACTATGGCTACACCTTC.